This passage covers 32 T cell receptor beta chains from one sample sequenced in a study of T cells in Graves' hyperthyroidism and ophthalmopathy. TCR beta CDR3 regions were amplified from RNA transcripts. RT-PCR in the first round (using the HTBI primer set) targeted the TCR CDR3. TCRdb re-called the multiplex PCR reads through MiXCR, storing one row per CDR3 protein. This table has roughly 720,000 distinct CDR3 sequences, roughly 17% appearing once. The sample taken for sequencing was blood. The receptors come from a man aged 45 to 65 with Graves' hyperthyroidism.

Of note for this clonotype: A read error may explain this, as a much larger clone is one base away. The V gene is TRBV3-1, the J gene TRBJ2-1; 9 bases are shared with TRBD1. Germline V lookup: CDR1 LGHDT, CDR2 YNNKEL (reference sequence). CDR3 size: 13 residues. CDR3 sequence (DNA): TGTGCCCGCAGCCAAGTAACAGGGGGCGCGCAGTTCTTC. Its translation: CARSQVTGGAQFF.

This clonotype was found many times. The chain joins TRBV5-6 to TRBJ2-7, with D hard to call. Trimming pared 0 bases from V and 3 bases from J, leaving 7 bases between. The CDR3 spans 13 residues. Germline V gene data show CDR1 as SGHDT and CDR2 as YYEEEE. This CDR3 is CASSLEGFYEQYF. Written as DNA, the CDR3 is TGTGCCAGCAGCTTGGAGGGTTTCTACGAGCAGTACTTC. The complete variable domain, with remaining parts taken from reference TRBV5-6 and TRBJ2-7, reads DAGVTQSPTHLIKTRGQQVTLRCSPKSGHDTVSWYQQALGQGPQFIFQYYEEEERQRGNFPDRFSGHQFPNYSSELNVNALLLGDSALYLCASSLEGFYEQYFGPGTRLTVT.

This chain uses TRBV18 with TRBJ1-2; 10 nucleotides align to TRBD1. V lost 2 bases, J lost 7 bases, and 7 bases stayed unmatched. Germline values: CDR1 KGHSH, CDR2 LQKENI. The CDR3 length is 15 residues. The CDR3 DNA reads as TGTGCCAGCTCACCAGACTTAGGGACAGGGGCTGGCTACACCTTC. Protein: CASSPDLGTGAGYTF.

Many counts were recorded for this clonotype. The CDR3 sequence is CASSFETLISGDTQYF. The CDR3 DNA follows: TGCGCCAGCAGCTTCGAGACCTTGATCTCGGGAGATACGCAGTATTTT. The chain employs TRBV5-1 and TRBJ2-3, with D uncertain. This CDR3 comprises 16 residues. The germline V and J ends were trimmed by 2 bases and 5 bases, with 18 bases remaining between them. CDR1 is SGHRS and CDR2 is YFSETQ in the germline V gene.

The V and J genes are TRBV19 and TRBJ1-1; D is undetermined. The CDR3 totals 13 residues. V was shortened by 7 bases and J by 0 bases, with 9 bases between the two germline ends. Germline values: CDR1 LNHDA, CDR2 SQIVND (reference sequence). The CDR3 spells CASNLAMNTEAFF. CDR3 nucleotide sequence: TGTGCCAGTAACCTGGCGATGAACACTGAAGCTTTCTTT.

This chain joins TRBV3-1 and TRBJ2-1; D assignment may be TRBD1 or TRBD2 (5 bases each). V lost 0 bases and J 8 bases, leaving 14 bases between the germline ends. Germline V CDR1 and CDR2: LGHDT, YNNKEL (reference sequence). CDR3 length: 15 residues. CDR3 in amino acids: CASSQDRGSGDEQFF. The CDR3 DNA reads as TGTGCCAGCAGCCAAGATCGGGGCTCAGGCGATGAGCAGTTCTTC.

The sample holds a few counts of this clonotype. The chain joins TRBV5-1 to TRBJ2-3, with D unresolved. The CDR3 runs to 14 residues. Trimming removed 4 bases at V and 3 bases at J, with 12 bases between. The germline V gene has CDR1 SGHRS and CDR2 YFSETQ. This CDR3 reads CASSLGSKTDTQYF. For the CDR3, the DNA is TGCGCCAGCAGCCTCGGATCCAAAACAGATACGCAGTATTTT.

This clonotype has a count of ten or more. The V and J genes are TRBV15 and TRBJ2-1; TRBD2 matches 12 bases. J was trimmed by 0 bases and V by 5 bases; bases with no gene match: 11. From germline, CDR1 is LNHNV and CDR2 YYDKDF (reference sequence). The CDR3 has 19 residues. The CDR3 spells CATSQGLAGASSSYNEQFF. CDR3 nucleotides: TGTGCCACCAGCCAGGGACTAGCGGGCGCCTCCAGCTCCTACAATGAGCAGTTCTTC.

This clonotype showed up just a few times. The V and J genes are TRBV19 and TRBJ2-1; D might be TRBD2 (6 bases). Germline V gives CDR1 LNHDA, CDR2 SQIVND (reference sequence). Trimming removed 1 base at V and 5 bases at J, with 12 bases between. CDR3 length: 15 residues. CDR3 protein: CASSIGVQRDNEQFF. CDR3 DNA sequence: TGTGCCAGTAGTATAGGGGTCCAGCGGGACAATGAGCAGTTCTTC.

This clonotype was seen at least ten times. The J gene is TRBJ1-4, the V gene TRBV12-3 or TRBV12-4; TRBD1 matches 10 bases. CDR3 length equals 14 residues. V was pared by 5 bases and J by 7 bases, with 4 bases of the junction left unmatched. The CDR3 DNA sequence: TGTGCCAGCAGTCTCCGGACAGGGGGTGAAAAACTGTTTTTT. It is translated as CASSLRTGGEKLFF.

The rearrangement links TRBV28 to TRBJ1-2; weak D call: TRBD1 (5 bases). V lost 2 bases to trimming and J lost 14 bases, with 21 bases between them. There are 14 residues in the CDR3. Looked up from germline, CDR1 is MDHEN and CDR2 is SYDVKM. The DNA for the CDR3 is TGTGCCAGCAGTTTACCAGGGACGGGAAATGGCCAAACCTTC. Amino acids: CASSLPGTGNGQTF.

This clonotype was seen a handful of times. The rearrangement uses TRBV28 and TRBJ1-2, with TRBD1 as a possible D gene (5 bases). The CDR3 is made up of 13 amino acids. The V gene lost 2 bases and the J gene lost 6 bases, with 10 bases spanning the gap. CDR1 is MDHEN and CDR2 is SYDVKM in the germline V gene. The CDR3, as DNA: TGTGCCAGCAGTTTAGGGCCAGGGAATGGCTACACCTTC. It yields the protein CASSLGPGNGYTF.

This clonotype was found many times. The chain joins TRBV27 to TRBJ1-5, with D possibly matching TRBD1 (5 bases). The V end lost 3 bases, the J end lost 4 bases, and 13 bases lay between the germline ends. The CDR3 loop spans 15 amino acids. CDR1 is MNHEY, CDR2 SMNVEV, per germline (reference sequence). The DNA for the CDR3 is TGTGCCAGCAGTTTTGGTAGAGGGGAGAATCAGCCCCAGCATTTT. It codes for CASSFGRGENQPQHF.

This clonotype has at least ten counts. The chain combines TRBV28 with TRBJ2-1; possible D gene TRBD2, 6 bases. Germline-derived CDR1 and CDR2 are MDHEN and SYDVKM. V lost 7 bases to trimming and J lost 8 bases, with 18 bases between them. This CDR3 contains 14 residues. The CDR3 nucleotides read TGTGCCAGCAACACCCGGGGGTGGAACTATGAGCAGTTCTTC. Translation: CASNTRGWNYEQFF.

This clonotype was seen repeatedly, ten times or more. Its ends do not fully match the called genes, so a read error is possible. The chain uses TRBV12-3 or TRBV12-4 and TRBJ2-3, with 9 positions matching TRBD1. The CDR3 sequence is 14 residues long. DNA for the CDR3: TGCGCCAGCAGCTTCGGACAGGGGTCAGATACGCAGTATTTT. It yields the protein CASSFGQGSDTQYF.

This clonotype was observed at least ten times. The rearrangement links TRBV7-9 to TRBJ1-4, with D hard to call. Trimming took 5 bases from V and 3 from J, leaving 19 bases between them. This CDR3 contains 17 residues. Germline CDR1 and CDR2: SEHNR and FQNEAQ (reference sequence). The CDR3 region is CASSPGAPLRPNEKLFF. As DNA, the CDR3 is TGTGCCAGCAGCCCTGGTGCCCCCCTCCGACCTAATGAAAAACTGTTTTTT.

This clonotype was detected only a few times. The V gene is TRBV28, the J gene TRBJ2-2, with 10 positions matching TRBD2. The CDR3 totals 16 residues. In germline, CDR1 is MDHEN, CDR2 SYDVKM. With 6 bases clipped from V and 1 base from J, the junction kept 5 bases outside the gene matches. For the CDR3, the DNA is TGTGCCAGCAGAATTAGCGGGGGGAGGAACACCGGGGAGCTGTTTTTT. Residues: CASRISGGRNTGELFF.

This clonotype was detected only once. The chain links TRBV9 to TRBJ2-3; tentatively, D is TRBD2 (5 bases). The length of the CDR3 is 16 residues. Trimming took 3 bases from V and 1 from J, leaving 15 bases between them. The germline CDR1 and CDR2 sequences are SGDLS and YYNGEE. The CDR3 loop is CASSERVGIGTDTQYF. The CDR3 DNA reads as TGTGCCAGCAGCGAGAGAGTCGGGATTGGCACAGATACGCAGTATTTT.

This sequence joins TRBV28 and TRBJ2-1; 9 nucleotides match TRBD2. This CDR3 is built from 15 residues. The V segment lost 8 bases and the J segment 2 bases; nucleotides outside the gene matches: 7. Germline lookup yields CDR1 MDHEN and CDR2 SYDVKM. The CDR3 reads CASGTSSLAYNEQFF. The CDR3 coding sequence is TGTGCCAGCGGGACTAGCTCTTTGGCCTACAATGAGCAGTTCTTC.

In this sample, this clonotype turned up many times. This rearrangement joins TRBV20-1 to TRBJ1-4; tentatively, D is TRBD1 (5 bases). The V end lost 7 bases, the J end lost 8 bases, and 17 bases lay between the germline ends. Per the germline V gene, CDR1 is DFQATT and CDR2 is SNEGSKA (reference sequence). This CDR3 comprises 13 residues. CDR3 sequence (DNA): TGCAGTGTCTTGGCAGGGTCTGGGGAAAAACTGTTTTTT. This translates into CSVLAGSGEKLFF.

This clonotype appeared many times. The V gene is TRBV11-2, the J gene TRBJ1-4; 8 bases match TRBD1. This CDR3 is built from 14 residues. V gave up 4 bases and J gave up 7 bases; unmatched junction bases: 5. Looked up from germline, CDR1 is SGHAT and CDR2 is FQNNGV. CDR3 residues: CASSSDRVVEKLFF. The CDR3 DNA is TGTGCCAGCAGCTCGGACAGGGTTGTTGAAAAACTGTTTTTT.

This clonotype was counted many times. This rearrangement joins TRBV18 to TRBJ1-4; no clear D gene. CDR1 KGHSH and CDR2 LQKENI come from the germline V gene. CDR3 length: 14 amino acids. The ends were cut back, 0 bases at V and 5 bases at J, with 7 bases in the middle. This chain's CDR3 is CASSPPRPNEKLFF. The CDR3 DNA reads TGTGCCAGCTCACCACCTAGACCGAATGAAAAACTGTTTTTT.

This clonotype was picked up a small number of times. The CDR3 sequence: CSAREVDSSYEQFF. The CDR3 DNA sequence: TGCAGTGCTAGAGAGGTGGATAGCTCCTACGAGCAGTTCTTC. This chain uses TRBV20-1 with TRBJ2-7; D unresolved. The J call may not be correct, given that the DNA end is closer to TRBJ2-1. This CDR3 spans 14 amino acids. Looked up from germline, CDR1 is DFQATT and CDR2 is SNEGSKA (reference sequence).

This clonotype was observed a few times. The chain couples TRBV20-1 to TRBJ1-5; no definite D call. CDR1 is DFQATT, CDR2 SNEGSKA, per germline (reference sequence). Trimming pared 3 bases from V and 2 bases from J, leaving 11 bases between. The CDR3 covers 14 residues. The CDR3 DNA reads TGCAGTGCTAGGAGGGAGTGGGGCAATCAGCCCCAGCATTTT. This translates into CSARREWGNQPQHF.

This clonotype was detected many times. The V and J genes are TRBV19 and TRBJ1-1, with D possibly TRBD1 on 6 matching bases. V shed 7 bases and J shed 3 bases, with 15 bases lying between them. Germline CDR1 and CDR2: LNHDA and SQIVND (reference sequence). The CDR3 runs to 14 residues. CDR3: CASTERGRYTEAFF. The CDR3 DNA follows: TGTGCCAGTACCGAACGGGGGCGGTACACTGAAGCTTTCTTT.

This clonotype has just a few counts. The rearrangement uses TRBV5-1 and TRBJ2-2; D is perhaps TRBD1 (6 bases). CDR3 length: 15 residues. CDR1 is SGHRS, CDR2 YFSETQ, per germline. V shed 0 bases and J shed 3 bases, with 9 bases lying between them. Written as DNA, the CDR3 is TGCGCCAGCAGCTTGGGGGGGCAGTACACCGGGGAGCTGTTTTTT. This sequence encodes CASSLGGQYTGELFF.

The rearrangement links TRBV20-1 to TRBJ2-2; 7 nucleotides match TRBD2. V dropped 5 bases and J dropped 7; count of bases not matched to a gene: 7. The germline gives CDR1 DFQATT, CDR2 SNEGSKA (reference sequence). The CDR3 consists of 13 residues. CDR3 loop: CSAERGSGGELFF. CDR3 coding DNA: TGCAGTGCTGAGCGGGGCTCGGGCGGGGAGCTGTTTTTT.

This clonotype was recorded many times. The rearrangement joins TRBV19 to TRBJ2-2; TRBD2 might be the D (6 bases). From germline, CDR1 is LNHDA and CDR2 SQIVND (reference sequence). CDR3 length: 15 residues. Trimming removed 1 base from V and 3 bases from J, with 9 bases in between. The CDR3 DNA is TGTGCCAGTAGTATAGGGACGGGAGACACCGGGGAGCTGTTTTTT. This encodes CASSIGTGDTGELFF.

This clonotype has a count of ten or more. The chain links TRBV18 to TRBJ2-1; TRBD1 aligns across 10 bases. J gave up 7 bases and V 5 bases, and 5 bases lay outside the gene matches. This CDR3 region has 14 residues. Germline values: CDR1 KGHSH, CDR2 LQKENI. CDR3 DNA: TGTGCCAGCTCATACACGGACAGGGGGAATGAGCAGTTCTTC. Translated, it gives CASSYTDRGNEQFF.

The chain couples TRBV12-3 or TRBV12-4 to TRBJ2-7, with 7 bases that match TRBD1. Losses at the gene ends were 5 bases for V and 2 bases for J; bases not matched to a gene: 9. The CDR3 is 15 amino acids. The DNA for the CDR3 is TGTGCCAGCAGTCCCGGAGACAGGGTGACCTACGAGCAGTACTTC. It translates to CASSPGDRVTYEQYF.

In its sample, this clonotype was seen once. The genes are TRBV20-1 and TRBJ1-2; 9 bases fit TRBD1. Germline V gene sequence: CDR1 DFQATT, CDR2 SNEGSKA (reference sequence). CDR3 length: 17 amino acids. Trimming cost V 4 bases and J 5 bases; bases outside gene matches: 17. The CDR3, as DNA: TGCAGTGCTATGCCTCGGAGACAGGGGGTAAATACGTATGGCTACACCTTC. Translation gives CSAMPRRQGVNTYGYTF.

This clonotype was seen at least ten times. The J gene is TRBJ1-3, the V gene TRBV2; no reliable D call. With 7 bases removed from V and 3 bases from J, the gap between germline ends came to 10 bases. Germline values: CDR1 SNHLY, CDR2 FYNNEI. The CDR3 is made up of 13 amino acids. The DNA for the CDR3 is TGTGCCAGCACAGTACAGCATGGAAACACCATATATTTT. Residues: CASTVQHGNTIYF.